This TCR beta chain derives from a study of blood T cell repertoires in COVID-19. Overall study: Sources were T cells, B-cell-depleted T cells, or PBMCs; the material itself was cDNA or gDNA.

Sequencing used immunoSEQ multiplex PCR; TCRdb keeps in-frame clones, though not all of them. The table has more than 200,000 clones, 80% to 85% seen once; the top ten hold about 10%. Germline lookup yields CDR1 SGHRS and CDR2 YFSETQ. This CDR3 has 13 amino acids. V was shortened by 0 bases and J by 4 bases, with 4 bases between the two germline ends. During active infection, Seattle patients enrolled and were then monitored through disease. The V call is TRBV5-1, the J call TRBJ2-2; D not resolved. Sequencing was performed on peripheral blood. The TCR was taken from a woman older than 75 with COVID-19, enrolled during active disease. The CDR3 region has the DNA TGCGCCAGCAGCTTGGGAGTCACCGGGGAGCTGTTTTTT. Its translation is CASSLGVTGELFF.